Many counts were recorded for the clone carrying this T cell receptor beta chain. Its antigen is not known. TCRdb fed the 5' RACE reads into MiXCR, producing one record per CDR3 protein. The repertoire holds about 360,000 distinct CDR3 sequences, with 6.2% as singletons. The CDR3 is 12 amino acids. Trimming removed 2 bases from V and 3 bases from J, with 5 bases in between. Germline V CDR1 and CDR2: ENHRY, SYGVKD. These data originate in a study of T cells after yellow fever vaccination. Points from the study as a whole: Peak timing came faster in the weaker secondary response, day 5 versus 15. Post-booster samples contained most primary-vaccination clones (around 95% CD4, about 90% CD8). Some clonotypes, a small share, were shared between CD4 and CD8 compartments.

Specimen: PBMCs, collected 5 days after the yellow fever booster vaccination. This TCR was recovered from a young man who received the YFV17D yellow fever vaccine. The chain has TRBV10-3 and TRBJ2-7; no firm D call. CDR3 loop: CAISENFYEQYF. In DNA form, the CDR3 reads TGTGCCATCAGTGAGAACTTCTACGAGCAGTACTTC.